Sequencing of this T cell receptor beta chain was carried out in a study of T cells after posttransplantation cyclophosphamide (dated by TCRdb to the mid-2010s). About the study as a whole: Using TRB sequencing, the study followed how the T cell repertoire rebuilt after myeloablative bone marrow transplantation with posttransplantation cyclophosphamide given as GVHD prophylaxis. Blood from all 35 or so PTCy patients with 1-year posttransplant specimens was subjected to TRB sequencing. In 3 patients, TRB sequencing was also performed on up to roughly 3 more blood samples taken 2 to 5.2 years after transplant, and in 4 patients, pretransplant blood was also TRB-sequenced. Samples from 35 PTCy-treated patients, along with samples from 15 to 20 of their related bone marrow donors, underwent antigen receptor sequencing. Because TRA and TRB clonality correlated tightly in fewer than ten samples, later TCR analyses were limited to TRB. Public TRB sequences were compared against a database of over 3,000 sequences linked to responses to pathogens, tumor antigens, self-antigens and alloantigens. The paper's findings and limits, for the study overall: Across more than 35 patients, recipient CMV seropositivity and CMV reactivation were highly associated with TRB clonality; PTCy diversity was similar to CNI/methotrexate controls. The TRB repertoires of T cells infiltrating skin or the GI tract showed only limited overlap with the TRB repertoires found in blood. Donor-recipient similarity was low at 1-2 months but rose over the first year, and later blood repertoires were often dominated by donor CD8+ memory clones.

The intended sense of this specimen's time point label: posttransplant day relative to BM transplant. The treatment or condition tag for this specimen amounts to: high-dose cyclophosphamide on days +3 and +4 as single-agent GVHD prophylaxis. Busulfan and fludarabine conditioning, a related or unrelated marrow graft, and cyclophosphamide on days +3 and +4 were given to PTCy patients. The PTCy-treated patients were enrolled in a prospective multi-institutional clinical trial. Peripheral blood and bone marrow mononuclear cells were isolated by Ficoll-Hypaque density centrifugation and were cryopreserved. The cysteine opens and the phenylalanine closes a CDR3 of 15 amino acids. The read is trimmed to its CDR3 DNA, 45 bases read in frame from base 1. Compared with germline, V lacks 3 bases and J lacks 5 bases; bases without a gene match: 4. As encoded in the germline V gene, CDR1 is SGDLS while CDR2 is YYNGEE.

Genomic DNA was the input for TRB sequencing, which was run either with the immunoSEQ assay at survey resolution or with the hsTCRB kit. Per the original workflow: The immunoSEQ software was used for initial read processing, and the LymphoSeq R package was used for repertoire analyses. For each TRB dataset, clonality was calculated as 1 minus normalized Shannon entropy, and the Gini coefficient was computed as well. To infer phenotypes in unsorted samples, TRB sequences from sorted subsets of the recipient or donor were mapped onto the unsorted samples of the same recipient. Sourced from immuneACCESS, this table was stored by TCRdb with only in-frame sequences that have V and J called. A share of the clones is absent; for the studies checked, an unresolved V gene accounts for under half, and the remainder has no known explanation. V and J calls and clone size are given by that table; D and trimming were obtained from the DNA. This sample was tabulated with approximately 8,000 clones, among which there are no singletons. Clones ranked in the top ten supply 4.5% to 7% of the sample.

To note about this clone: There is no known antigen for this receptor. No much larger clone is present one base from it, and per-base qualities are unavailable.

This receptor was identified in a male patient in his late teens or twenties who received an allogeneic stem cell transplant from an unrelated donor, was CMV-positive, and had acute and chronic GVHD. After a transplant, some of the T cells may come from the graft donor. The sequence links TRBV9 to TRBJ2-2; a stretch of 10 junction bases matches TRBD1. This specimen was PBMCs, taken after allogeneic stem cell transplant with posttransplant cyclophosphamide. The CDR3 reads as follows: CASSGQGAVTGELFF. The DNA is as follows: TGTGCCAGCAGCGGACAGGGGGCAGTAACCGGGGAGCTGTTTTTT.